Included here is one TCR beta chain sequence, with context. The antigen is unknown. This entry comes from a study of T cells after yellow fever vaccination. V lost 9 bases and J lost 2, with 18 bases in between. Looked up from germline, CDR1 is LNHDA and CDR2 is SQIVND (reference sequence). This CDR3 is built from 15 residues. Findings of the study overall: Overlap between CD4 and CD8 compartments was detected for a small share of clonotypes.

5'RACE template switching added a universal primer site and UMIs to TCR cDNA. TCRdb independently ran MiXCR on the 5' RACE reads; one entry per CDR3 protein. The profile shows about 300,000 distinct CDR3 sequences, around 6.8% of them singletons. The TCR sequence derives from a man in his late teens or twenties who received the YFV17D yellow fever vaccine. The rearrangement joins TRBV19 to TRBJ2-3; possibly TRBD2 for D (7 bases). The sample here was PBMCs, taken about 41 days after the first yellow fever vaccination. The DNA of the CDR3 is TGTGCCAGCGCCTCGGAGGGGGGGCTCACAGATACGCAGTATTTT. The encoded protein is CASASEGGLTDTQYF.